The 27 T cell receptor beta chains reported below all come from one sample, sequenced in a study of T-cell reconstitution after alpha-beta-depleted transplantation in children. A library of TCRbeta sequences, prepared with unique molecular identifiers, was generated. MiXCR, run by TCRdb on the PCR reads, gives a single entry per CDR3 protein. The sample contains around 800,000 distinct CDR3 sequences, roughly 16% of which appear only once. The sample in question was PBMCs, mostly from graft donor cells, obtained 360 days after TCRalphabeta/CD19-depleted stem cell transplant. All receptors derive from a male patient under 18 who had a stem cell transplant for acute lymphoblastic leukemia, so the T cells may come from the graft donor.

This clonotype appeared a few times. This rearrangement joins TRBV6-5 to TRBJ2-3; no reliable D call. The germline CDR1 and CDR2 sequences are MNHEY and SVGAGI. With 4 bases removed from V and 1 base from J, the gap between germline ends came to 15 bases. This CDR3 comprises 16 residues. CDR3 nucleotides: TGTGCCAGCAGTTCACGACGAGGATATGGCACAGATACGCAGTATTTT. Translated: CASSSRRGYGTDTQYF.

The genes are TRBV7-3 and TRBJ2-3, with 12 bases lining up with TRBD2. This CDR3 has 16 residues. V dropped 2 bases and J dropped 2; count of bases not matched to a gene: 2. Germline V gene data show CDR1 as SGHTA and CDR2 as FQGTGA. Here the CDR3 reads CASSLGLAGHTDTQYF. The CDR3 coding sequence is TGTGCCAGCAGCTTAGGACTAGCGGGACACACAGATACGCAGTATTTT.

A few counts support this clonotype. V gene TRBV4-1 combines with J gene TRBJ2-7; 7 bases are a match to TRBD1. The V gene's germline CDR1 is MGHRA and CDR2 YSYEKL. Germline trimming cut 5 bases from V and 1 base from J; bases unmatched to any gene: 11. CDR3 length equals 16 residues. CDR3 sequence (DNA): TGCGCCAGCAGCTCGTTTGTTAAACAGGGGTCCTACGAGCAGTACTTC. This encodes CASSSFVKQGSYEQYF.

This clonotype has more than one count but fewer than ten. The chain couples TRBV7-8 to TRBJ1-1; D call uncertain. The CDR3 contains 12 residues. The V and J ends lost 3 bases and 11 bases respectively, with 13 bases between them. Germline V gene lookup returns CDR1 SGHVS and CDR2 FQNEAQ. The DNA of the CDR3 is TGTGCCAGCAGCTTTCTGGGCGTGAGGGCTTTCTTT. Translated: CASSFLGVRAFF.

This clonotype was found a few times. The rearrangement joins TRBV7-6 to TRBJ2-3; D not resolved. V was trimmed by 5 bases and J by 6 bases, leaving 15 bases between them. Per the germline V gene, CDR1 is SGHVS and CDR2 is FNYEAQ. The CDR3 is 14 residues long. CDR3 loop: CASSAASGWDTQYF. CDR3 DNA sequence: TGTGCCAGCAGCGCCGCGTCGGGCTGGGATACGCAGTATTTT.

The chain combines TRBV9 with TRBJ1-2; TRBD1 agrees at 10 bases. Trimming at V came to 3 bases and at J to 1 base, leaving 6 bases not matched to a gene. The CDR3 extends over 16 amino acids. Per the germline V gene, CDR1 is SGDLS and CDR2 is YYNGEE. The CDR3 sequence: CASSAAGTGVNYGYTF. CDR3 in DNA: TGTGCCAGCAGCGCGGCCGGGACAGGGGTTAACTATGGCTACACCTTC. Full variable domain (missing parts from reference TRBV9 and TRBJ1-2): DSGVTQTPKHLITATGQRVTLRCSPRSGDLSVYWYQQSLDQGLQFLIQYYNGEERAKGNILERFSAQQFPDLHSELNLSSLELGDSALYFCASSAAGTGVNYGYTFGSGTRLTVV.

In this sample, this clonotype turned up a few times. The chain recombines TRBV6-1 with TRBJ2-7; 10 bases fit TRBD2. Trimming cost V 5 bases and J 0 bases; bases outside gene matches: 7. Germline values: CDR1 MNHNS, CDR2 SASEGT. The CDR3 totals 16 residues. For the CDR3, the DNA is TGTGCCAGCAGTACACTAGCGGGACTACTCTCCTACGAGCAGTACTTC. This translates into CASSTLAGLLSYEQYF.

This clonotype occurred a few times. The CDR3 sequence is CASSEPLGAASTDTQYF. The DNA for the CDR3 is TGTGCCAGCAGTGAGCCTCTCGGAGCGGCTAGCACAGATACGCAGTATTTT. The chain couples TRBV25-1 to TRBJ2-3; tentative D call: TRBD2 (5 bases). The V gene's germline CDR1 is MGHDK and CDR2 SYGVNS. The CDR3 has 17 amino acids. Between the trimmed V and J ends, which lost 3 bases and 0 bases, there was a span of 16 bases.

In this sample, this clonotype turned up a few times. The chain has TRBV6-1 and TRBJ2-2; 7 bases line up with TRBD1. Germline V gene lookup returns CDR1 MNHNS and CDR2 SASEGT. The CDR3 length is 14 residues. J gave up 6 bases and V 4 bases, and 5 bases lay outside the gene matches. CDR3 DNA: TGTGCCAGCAGTGTGGGACAGATCCCCGGGGAGCTGTTTTTT. It is translated as CASSVGQIPGELFF.

The chain carries TRBV12-3 or TRBV12-4 and TRBJ2-5; 8 bases match TRBD2. The CDR3 totals 15 residues. Trimming removed 3 bases from V and 2 bases from J; junction bases left unmatched: 5. DNA of the CDR3: TGTGCCAGCAGTTTCTTTGCTAGCGGGCAAGAGACCCAGTACTTC. It codes for CASSFFASGQETQYF.

This clonotype was counted only a few times. The chain has TRBV7-3 and TRBJ2-7; TRBD2 matches at 7 bases. The V gene end was trimmed by 5 bases and the J gene end by 6 bases; junction bases not matched to a gene: 16. From germline, CDR1 is SGHTA and CDR2 FQGTGA. The CDR3 sequence is 16 residues long. The chain's CDR3 is CASSISEEREGREQYF. The CDR3 region has the DNA TGTGCCAGCAGCATTTCCGAGGAGAGGGAGGGCCGCGAGCAGTACTTC.

This CDR3 reads CSAPLRTREQYF. The CDR3 DNA reads as TGCAGTGCCCCTCTGCGAACCCGCGAGCAGTACTTC. The J gene is TRBJ2-7, the V gene TRBV20-1; D ambiguous. The CDR3 has 12 residues. The V and J ends lost 6 bases and 6 bases respectively, with 15 bases between them. CDR1 is DFQATT and CDR2 is SNEGSKA in the germline V gene (reference sequence).

This chain joins TRBV12-3 or TRBV12-4 and TRBJ2-7, with D possibly being TRBD1 or TRBD2 (5 bases each). There are 14 residues in the CDR3. The V end lost 7 bases, the J end lost 4 bases, and 17 bases lay between the germline ends. CDR3 amino acids: CASNPYGALYEQYF. In DNA, the CDR3 is TGTGCCAGCAACCCTTACGGGGCCCTATACGAGCAGTACTTC.

This clonotype was counted a few times. The V and J genes are TRBV3-1 and TRBJ2-3, with TRBD2 matching 8 bases. The CDR3 spans 15 residues. Looked up from germline, CDR1 is LGHDT and CDR2 is YNNKEL (reference sequence). Unmatched junction bases numbered 4, after V lost 4 bases and J lost 1 base. The CDR3 is CASSPTTSGTDTQYF. Here the CDR3 DNA reads TGTGCCAGCAGCCCAACGACTAGCGGCACAGATACGCAGTATTTT.

This clonotype was picked up a small number of times. V usage is TRBV24-1 and J usage is TRBJ2-1; D unclear. The germline gives CDR1 KGHDR, CDR2 SFDVKD. V was clipped by 1 base and J by 4 bases, with 13 bases between them. The CDR3 extends over 16 amino acids. CDR3 DNA: TGTGCCACCAGTGATTTCTGGACGGAAAAGTACAATGAGCAGTTCTTC. Its protein is CATSDFWTEKYNEQFF.

The genes are TRBV3-1 and TRBJ2-1; D remains unclear. The CDR3 has 18 residues. V was shortened by 0 bases and J by 4 bases, with 19 bases between the two germline ends. Germline values: CDR1 LGHDT, CDR2 YNNKEL (reference sequence). The CDR3 region is CASSQENPLVRAYNEQFF. In nucleotides, the CDR3 is TGTGCCAGCAGCCAAGAAAACCCGCTAGTACGGGCTTACAATGAGCAGTTCTTC.

This clonotype has just a few counts. The gene calls are TRBV20-1 and TRBJ2-7; 11 nucleotides align to TRBD2. V was pared by 1 base and J by 3 bases, with 5 bases of the junction left unmatched. Germline-derived CDR1 and CDR2 are DFQATT and SNEGSKA (reference sequence). The CDR3 length is 15 residues. The CDR3 DNA sequence: TGCAGTGCTAGAGCTAGCGGGAGGAGTAACTACGAGCAGTACTTC. Protein sequence: CSARASGRSNYEQYF.

This clonotype was seen at least ten times. The rearrangement joins TRBV10-3 to TRBJ2-1, with 9 bases matching TRBD2. From germline, CDR1 is ENHRY and CDR2 SYGVKD. The CDR3 spans 15 residues. Germline trimming cut 4 bases from V and 7 bases from J; bases unmatched to any gene: 8. Here the CDR3 DNA reads TGTGCCATCAGTGCGACCGGGACTAGCAGAAATGAGCAGTTCTTC. Protein: CAISATGTSRNEQFF.

The rearrangement joins TRBV7-6 to TRBJ2-1; the D is unclear. The CDR3 is 16 residues long. In germline, CDR1 is SGHVS, CDR2 FNYEAQ. Trimming cost V 5 bases and J 4 bases, with 18 bases left between them. CDR3 protein: CASSHSRASPYNEQFF. The CDR3 DNA follows: TGTGCCAGCAGCCACTCTAGAGCGTCCCCGTACAATGAGCAGTTCTTC.

A note on this clonotype: This may stem from a read error, because a much larger clone lies one nucleotide away. This chain connects TRBV12-3 or TRBV12-4 to TRBJ2-3; TRBD1 might be the D (5 bases). The CDR3 contains 13 residues. The DNA for the CDR3 is TGTGCCAGCAGTTCACTGGCGACAGATGCGCAGTATTTT. Translated, it gives CASSSLATDAQYF.

This clonotype occurred many times. The chain links TRBV4-1 to TRBJ2-1; D is unresolved. The germline V gene has CDR1 MGHRA and CDR2 YSYEKL. V lost 4 bases and J 8 bases, leaving 15 bases between the germline ends. The CDR3 sequence is 14 residues long. The CDR3 sequence: CASSPQTRSYEQFF. The CDR3 coding sequence is TGCGCCAGCAGCCCTCAAACTCGTTCCTATGAGCAGTTCTTC.

The CDR3 nucleotides read TGTGCCAGCAGCTATTTCGGGTGGGGTGACAATGAGCAGTTCTTC. It translates to CASSYFGWGDNEQFF. The chain links TRBV7-3 to TRBJ2-1, with D unclear. The CDR3 is 15 amino acids. With 4 bases removed from V and 5 bases from J, the gap between germline ends came to 15 bases. Germline V gives CDR1 SGHTA, CDR2 FQGTGA.

The chain is built from TRBV12-3 or TRBV12-4 and TRBJ2-7; 13 nucleotides agree with TRBD2. V lost 3 bases and J lost 9; bases outside the gene matches: 2. The CDR3 is made up of 13 amino acids. This chain's CDR3 is CASSLGLAGRQYF. Written as DNA, the CDR3 is TGTGCCAGCAGTTTGGGACTAGCGGGAAGGCAGTACTTC.

The V call is TRBV6-5, the J call TRBJ2-3; 7 bases agree with TRBD2. Trimming removed 2 bases from V and 2 bases from J; junction bases left unmatched: 4. CDR3 length equals 15 residues. Looked up from germline, CDR1 is MNHEY and CDR2 is SVGAGI. This chain's CDR3 is CASSYAGAATDTQYF. The CDR3 DNA reads TGTGCCAGCAGTTACGCGGGAGCGGCCACAGATACGCAGTATTTT.

This clonotype was found a few times. The chain uses TRBV10-3 and TRBJ2-1; 7 nucleotides align to TRBD2. CDR3 length equals 13 residues. Germline trimming cut 4 bases from V and 10 bases from J; bases unmatched to any gene: 7. Germline CDR1 reads ENHRY; CDR2 reads SYGVKD. The CDR3 DNA reads as TGTGCCATCAGTGGTCTAGCCGGGGGGGAGCAGTTCTTC. This translates into CAISGLAGGEQFF.

This clonotype has at least ten counts. The gene calls are TRBV7-8 and TRBJ2-1; D is possibly TRBD1 (5 bases). The CDR3 has 14 amino acids. Germline CDR1 and CDR2: SGHVS and FQNEAQ. V was pared by 2 bases and J by 3 bases, with 8 bases between. The CDR3 spells CASSLPGFYNEQFF. Here the CDR3 DNA reads TGTGCCAGCAGCTTACCAGGGTTCTACAATGAGCAGTTCTTC.

In this sample, this clonotype turned up a few times. The V call is TRBV5-1, the J call TRBJ2-1; TRBD2 matches 8 bases. CDR1 is SGHRS and CDR2 is YFSETQ in the germline V gene. This CDR3 has 15 amino acids. Trimming at V came to 6 bases and at J to 10 bases, leaving 15 bases not matched to a gene. The CDR3 spells CASNLAASGYAEQFF. The DNA of the CDR3 is TGCGCCAGCAACTTAGCGGCTAGCGGGTACGCGGAGCAGTTCTTC.